A single sample gave rise to the 30 T cell receptor beta chains below, sequenced in a study of blood T cell repertoires in COVID-19. The assay was immunoSEQ multiplex PCR, and TCRdb's table has in-frame clones only and misses some. The repertoire includes approximately 68,000 clones, about 80% of them detected once, and 18% sits in the top ten. Sequencing was done on a sample of peripheral blood. These receptors were taken from a human donor in a cohort sampled during active COVID-19.

This chain uses TRBV7-8 with TRBJ1-1; D is undetermined. This CDR3 has 16 residues. CDR1 SGHVS and CDR2 FQNEAQ come from the germline V gene. The V end lost 2 bases, the J end lost 1 base, and 14 bases lay between the germline ends. In DNA form, the CDR3 reads TGTGCCAGCAGCTTACCTCGGGGAAGTCAGAACACTGAAGCTTTCTTT. This translates into CASSLPRGSQNTEAFF. Full variable domain (remainder filled in from reference TRBV7-8 and TRBJ1-1): GAGVSQSPRYKVAKRGQDVALRCDPISGHVSLFWYQQALGQGPEFLTYFQNEAQLDKSGLPSDRFFAERPEGSVSTLKIQRTQQEDSAVYLCASSLPRGSQNTEAFFGQGTRLTVV.

This clone occurred a few times. The gene calls are TRBV5-1 and TRBJ1-5; no firm D call. Germline V CDR1 and CDR2: SGHRS, YFSETQ. The CDR3 length is 13 residues. Trimming cost V 0 bases and J 6 bases, with 7 bases left between them. The CDR3 protein is CASSLGRSQPQHF. The CDR3 coding sequence is TGCGCCAGCAGCTTGGGCCGGTCTCAGCCCCAGCATTTT.

The chain links TRBV5-4 to TRBJ1-5; TRBD1 might be the D (5 bases). The CDR3 sequence is 13 residues long. CDR1 is SGHNT, CDR2 YYREEE, per germline (reference sequence). V was shortened by 1 base and J by 5 bases, with 7 bases between the two germline ends. The CDR3 bases are TGTGCCAGCAGCTTGCAGGGTTATCAGCCCCAGCATTTT. Protein: CASSLQGYQPQHF.

V is TRBV5-8 and J is TRBJ2-5; 9 nucleotides line up with TRBD2. In germline, CDR1 is SGHTS, CDR2 YDEGEE. V dropped 2 bases and J dropped 1; count of bases not matched to a gene: 6. The CDR3 runs to 16 residues. This CDR3 is CASSLGPTSGQETQYF. Written as DNA, the CDR3 is TGTGCCAGCAGCTTAGGACCGACTAGCGGCCAAGAGACCCAGTACTTC.

The rearrangement joins TRBV30 to TRBJ1-5; no firm D call. The CDR3 is made up of 15 amino acids. V was pared by 3 bases and J by 5 bases, with 17 bases between. The germline CDR1 and CDR2 sequences are GTSNPN and SVGIG (reference sequence). DNA of the CDR3: TGTGCCTGGAGCCTAGGATGGCAGCTGGATCAGCCCCAGCATTTT. The encoded protein is CAWSLGWQLDQPQHF.

The chain has TRBV5-4 and TRBJ2-7, with a possible D match to TRBD2 (7 bases). The ends were cut back, 2 bases at V and 6 bases at J, with 12 bases in the middle. The CDR3 runs 13 residues. Germline CDR1 reads SGHNT; CDR2 reads YYREEE (reference sequence). CDR3 protein: CASSFPGEGEQYF. For the CDR3, the DNA is TGTGCCAGCAGCTTCCCAGGGGAGGGCGAGCAGTACTTC.

This rearrangement joins TRBV5-4 to TRBJ1-1; tentative D call: TRBD1 (5 bases). The V end lost 4 bases, the J end lost 1 base, and 8 bases lay between the germline ends. From germline, CDR1 is SGHNT and CDR2 YYREEE (reference sequence). This CDR3 is 13 amino acids long. The CDR3 spells CASSGGGNTEAFF. CDR3 DNA: TGTGCCAGCAGCGGGGGGGGGAACACTGAAGCTTTCTTT.

The chain carries TRBV6-2 or TRBV6-3 and TRBJ2-4, with TRBD2 identical over 7 bases. Looked up from germline, CDR1 is MNHEY and CDR2 is SVGEGT. J lost 0 bases, V lost 2 bases, and 7 bases had no gene match. This CDR3 contains 17 residues. The CDR3 is CASSYPRGTLAKNIQYF. CDR3 DNA sequence: TGTGCCAGCAGTTACCCGCGGGGGACCCTAGCCAAAAACATTCAGTACTTC.

The J gene is TRBJ2-1, the V gene TRBV11-3; D is unresolved. The CDR3 length is 14 residues. The ends were cut back, 1 base at V and 8 bases at J, with 12 bases in the middle. CDR1 and CDR2 (germline): SGHNT, YENEEA. The CDR3 bases are TGTGCCAGCAGCTTAGGCCACAGCACGGATGAGCAGTTCTTC. Its protein product is CASSLGHSTDEQFF.

CDR3 DNA sequence: TGCAGCATCACACCTGAAAGTGGCACAGATACGCAGTATTTT. Translated, it gives CSITPESGTDTQYF. The gene calls are TRBV29-1 and TRBJ2-3; D unresolved. Germline V CDR1 and CDR2: SQVTM, ANQGSEA. Trimming took off 8 bases at V and 1 base at J, with 16 bases between the two ends. The CDR3 extends over 14 amino acids.

The table lists this clone with a count of one. The V gene is TRBV6-2 or TRBV6-3, the J gene TRBJ2-5; TRBD2 matches at 8 bases. The CDR3 has 16 amino acids. Germline V lookup: CDR1 MNHEY, CDR2 SVGEGT. Trimming took 5 bases from V and 2 from J; bases not matched to a gene: 10. In DNA, the CDR3 is TGTGCCAGCAGTAGCGCAGCCGGGGGGGGTCAAGAGACCCAGTACTTC. Translating gives CASSSAAGGGQETQYF.

The rearrangement uses TRBV3-1 (or the pseudogene TRBV3-2) and TRBJ2-7, with TRBD1 matching over 10 bases. The V gene's germline CDR1 is LGHDT and CDR2 YNNKEL (reference sequence). This CDR3 spans 15 amino acids. V lost 4 bases, J lost 5 bases, and 8 bases stayed unmatched. The CDR3 DNA follows: TGTGCCAGCAGCCGACCGGGACAGGGGACCGACGAGCAGTACTTC. The encoded protein is CASSRPGQGTDEQYF.

This clone was seen only a few times. The chain recombines TRBV19 with TRBJ2-7, with 9 positions matching TRBD1. The V segment lost 5 bases and the J segment 7 bases; nucleotides outside the gene matches: 12. Germline-derived CDR1 and CDR2 are LNHDA and SQIVND (reference sequence). The CDR3 has 15 amino acids. The CDR3 sequence is CASSHPGQGRREQYF. The CDR3 nucleotides are TGTGCCAGTAGTCACCCGGGACAGGGACGAAGGGAGCAGTACTTC.

The rearrangement uses TRBV2 and TRBJ1-4; 11 bases line up with TRBD1. Germline V gene data show CDR1 as SNHLY and CDR2 as FYNNEI. The CDR3 extends over 19 amino acids. V was pared by 5 bases and J by 0 bases, with 11 bases of the junction left unmatched. The CDR3 DNA sequence: TGTGCCAGCAGTTTTCCCGGGACAGGGGGGGAGGCAACTAATGAAAAACTGTTTTTT. Protein sequence: CASSFPGTGGEATNEKLFF.

V is TRBV19 and J is TRBJ1-2; possibly TRBD1 for D (6 bases). Germline-derived CDR1 and CDR2 are LNHDA and SQIVND (reference sequence). CDR3 length equals 12 residues. V was cut by 7 bases and J by 8 bases, with 14 bases left in between. The CDR3 region is CASTLSDRGYTF. CDR3 nucleotide sequence: TGTGCCAGTACCCTATCGGACAGAGGCTACACCTTC.

The chain joins TRBV5-5 to TRBJ1-6; possibly TRBD1 for D (6 bases). Germline V gives CDR1 SGHKS, CDR2 YYEKEE (reference sequence). The germline V and J ends were trimmed by 2 bases and 7 bases, with 10 bases remaining between them. The CDR3 has 14 residues. The CDR3: CASSFGQTNSPLHF. In nucleotides, the CDR3 is TGTGCCAGCAGCTTCGGACAGACAAATTCACCCCTCCACTTT.

This chain connects TRBV7-6 to TRBJ2-7; 7 bases align to TRBD2. This CDR3 has 14 amino acids. V was clipped by 2 bases and J by 4 bases; unmatched bases: 5. Looked up from germline, CDR1 is SGHVS and CDR2 is FNYEAQ. The CDR3 loop is CASSLSGAPYEQYF. In DNA form, the CDR3 reads TGTGCCAGCAGCTTAAGCGGGGCCCCTTACGAGCAGTACTTC.

V is TRBV4-1 and J is TRBJ1-2; D call uncertain. The V gene lost 1 base and the J gene lost 2 bases, with 5 bases spanning the gap. Germline V CDR1 and CDR2: MGHRA, YSYEKL. The CDR3 is made up of 13 amino acids. CDR3 in DNA: TGCGCCAGCAGCCAAGGGGAGAACTATGGCTACACCTTC. The encoded protein is CASSQGENYGYTF.

In this sample, this clone turned up a few times. This sequence joins TRBV2 and TRBJ1-2, with D possibly being TRBD1 (5 bases). Germline V gives CDR1 SNHLY, CDR2 FYNNEI. The CDR3 totals 14 residues. V was trimmed by 3 bases and J by 8 bases, leaving 16 bases between them. CDR3 in DNA: TGTGCCAGCAGTGATCTTGGGCAGGGTGACGGCTACACCTTC. Translating gives CASSDLGQGDGYTF. The entire variable domain, with the rest obtained from reference TRBV2 and TRBJ1-2, is as follows: EPEVTQTPSHQVTQMGQEVILRCVPISNHLYFYWYRQILGQKVEFLVSFYNNEISEKSEIFDDQFSVERPDGSNFTLKIRSTKLEDSAMYFCASSDLGQGDGYTFGSGTRLTVV.

V usage is TRBV6-5 and J usage is TRBJ1-1, with TRBD1 matching over 7 bases. CDR1 is MNHEY and CDR2 is SVGAGI in the germline V gene. This CDR3 contains 14 residues. The junction had 8 bases not matched to a gene; V was cut back by 7 bases and J by 3 bases. The CDR3 sequence is CASNRQGWDTEAFF. For the CDR3, the DNA is TGTGCCAGCAACCGACAGGGATGGGACACTGAAGCTTTCTTT.

This clone came up a few times. In DNA form, the CDR3 reads TGTGCCAGCAGTTACGCACAGGGGGCGCGAAGCACCATATATTTT. It yields the protein CASSYAQGARSTIYF. J is TRBJ1-3 and V is TRBV6-6; 9 positions match TRBD1. V shed 2 bases and J 9 bases; nucleotides not matched to a gene: 8. Germline CDR1 reads MNHNY; CDR2 reads SVGAGI (reference sequence). This CDR3 is built from 15 residues.

This chain uses TRBV7-8 with TRBJ1-5; 9 bases line up with TRBD1. This CDR3 is 16 amino acids long. Germline V gene sequence: CDR1 SGHVS, CDR2 FQNEAQ. V was clipped by 5 bases and J by 2 bases; unmatched bases: 7. Here the CDR3 DNA reads TGTGCCAGCAGCCCGGGACAGGGCAGGGGCAATCAGCCCCAGCATTTT. Residues: CASSPGQGRGNQPQHF.

This clone has just one count. The V gene is TRBV6-5, the J gene TRBJ1-4, with D tentatively TRBD1 (6 bases). The germline V gene encodes CDR1 MNHEY and CDR2 SVGAGI. The CDR3 has 14 amino acids. V lost 7 bases to trimming and J lost 1 base, with 10 bases between them. The CDR3 spells CASKRTVTNEKLFF. The DNA of the CDR3 is TGTGCCAGCAAAAGGACAGTAACTAATGAAAAACTGTTTTTT.

The V call is TRBV5-1, the J call TRBJ2-3; D is unresolved. V shed 4 bases and J shed 4 bases, with 10 bases lying between them. This CDR3 region has 13 residues. Germline V gene data show CDR1 as SGHRS and CDR2 as YFSETQ. CDR3 in amino acids: CASSAESADTQYF. The CDR3 DNA is TGCGCCAGCAGCGCGGAATCAGCAGATACGCAGTATTTT.

This chain links TRBV14 with TRBJ1-1; D unresolved. CDR1 and CDR2 (germline): SGHDN, FVKESK. V lost 3 bases and J 0 bases, leaving 11 bases between the germline ends. This CDR3 is 15 amino acids long. The chain's CDR3 is CASSQNLQLNTEAFF. The CDR3, as DNA: TGTGCCAGCAGCCAGAATTTACAGCTGAACACTGAAGCTTTCTTT.

This clone was picked up a small number of times. This chain joins TRBV7-9 and TRBJ2-1; tentatively, D is TRBD2 (7 bases). The CDR3 loop spans 17 amino acids. With 1 base removed from V and 6 bases from J, the gap between germline ends came to 19 bases. Germline lookup yields CDR1 SEHNR and CDR2 FQNEAQ (reference sequence). The CDR3: CASSLVSGGGAGNEQFF. For the CDR3, the DNA is TGTGCCAGCAGCTTAGTTTCTGGAGGGGGGGCTGGCAATGAGCAGTTCTTC. Complete variable domain (other parts from reference TRBV7-9 and TRBJ2-1): DTGVSQNPRHKITKRGQNVTFRCDPISEHNRLYWYRQTLGQGPEFLTYFQNEAQLEKSRLLSDRFSAERPKGSFSTLEIQRTEQGDSAMYLCASSLVSGGGAGNEQFFGPGTRLTVL.

The gene calls are TRBV9 and TRBJ1-3; TRBD1 agrees at 11 bases. The CDR3 consists of 16 residues. The germline V gene encodes CDR1 SGDLS and CDR2 YYNGEE. V lost 4 bases to trimming and J lost 2 bases; unmatched junction nucleotides: 5. The CDR3 bases are TGTGCCAGCAGCACATCGGGACAGGGGGCTGGAAACACCATATATTTT. Protein: CASSTSGQGAGNTIYF.

Here the CDR3 reads CATSRESQGQETQYF. The DNA of the CDR3 is TGTGCCACCAGCAGGGAGTCACAGGGACAAGAGACCCAGTACTTC. The chain has TRBV15 and TRBJ2-5; D may be TRBD1 (6 bases). The V gene's germline CDR1 is LNHNV and CDR2 YYDKDF (reference sequence). Trimming removed 3 bases from V and 2 bases from J, with 13 bases in between. This CDR3 region has 15 residues.

The chain carries TRBV5-4 and TRBJ2-7; TRBD1 aligns across 10 bases. Germline CDR1 and CDR2: SGHNT and YYREEE (reference sequence). V was clipped by 0 bases and J by 3 bases; unmatched bases: 6. This CDR3 region has 16 residues. Written as DNA, the CDR3 is TGTGCCAGCAGCTTGGGACCCGGGACAGGGGACTACGAGCAGTACTTC. Translating it yields CASSLGPGTGDYEQYF.

The chain links TRBV9 to TRBJ2-3; 8 bases match TRBD2. V was pared by 3 bases and J by 6 bases, with 15 bases of the junction left unmatched. Per the germline V gene, CDR1 is SGDLS and CDR2 is YYNGEE. The length of the CDR3 is 17 residues. CDR3 loop: CASSANLAGGHFDTQYF. The CDR3 nucleotides read TGTGCCAGCAGCGCCAACTTGGCGGGGGGACATTTTGATACGCAGTATTTT.